This TCR beta chain was sequenced for a study of blood T cells in healthy people across ages. As concerns this clonotype: Its antigen is not known.

Every sample gave at least 5 micrograms of total RNA when it was extracted. Study-wide points: There was a strong correlation between TCR beta diversity and naive T cell percentage. Considered underestimates were the diversity estimates obtained from one million T cells.

A J-beta primer mix and a sample-barcoded 5' primer were used in a second PCR of roughly 7 to 12 cycles. From the 5' RACE reads, TCRdb called clonotypes with MiXCR, one entry per CDR3 protein. The profile shows 1,500,000 or so distinct CDR3 sequences, roughly two fifths of them singletons. V was shortened by 3 bases and J by 3 bases, with 9 bases between the two germline ends. Germline CDR1 reads SQVTM; CDR2 reads ANQGSEA. The CDR3 has 13 amino acids. The source material was blood. This chain links TRBV29-1 with TRBJ1-3, with D maybe TRBD1 (6 bases). The clonotype was recovered from a woman under 30 in good health. CDR3 loop: CSVDGGGGNTIYF. Written as DNA, the CDR3 is TGCAGCGTTGATGGAGGGGGTGGAAACACCATATATTTT.